This is a list of T cell receptor beta chains from one sample in a study of T-cell memory formation after mild COVID-19. TCRdb analysed the 5' RACE reads with MiXCR anew, one entry per CDR3 protein. The data show around 150,000 distinct CDR3 sequences, around a third seen once. What was sequenced was PBMCs or a T cell subset sorted from them (not recorded which). These receptors came from an adult woman who had mild COVID-19 (a few samples of this study predate the infection). Cell type and time point are not known. CDR3s leave out the opening cysteine and the closing phenylalanine or tryptophan. Clone size is shown for a subset of rows, as once, few, many or a class of expanded clone.

V	size	CDR3
TRBV10-3	NA	AISESMFPGQRPEQY
TRBV20-1	NA	SARATSGGNTGELF
TRBV4-1	NA	ASRPSGSNTGELF
TRBV5-1	NA	ASSLDFGVNTEAF
TRBV7-3	few	ASSPGTGGKTEAF
TRBV6-5	many	ASRNGETQY
TRBV7-9	few	ASSFGIDEQF
TRBV20-1	few	SARAPSGNTQY
TRBV25-1	NA	ASSESLRGVSDTQY
TRBV29-1	NA	SAGQGSNQPQH
TRBV9	few	ASSPAGVGASQMNTEAF
TRBV7-3	few	ASSNQGLAGGEQF
TRBV7-9	NA	ASSSFSLSYNEQF
TRBV4-2	many	ASSHWGNEQF
TRBV10-2	NA	ASRRLAGDTDTQY
TRBV7-9	many	ASSLSDTEAF
TRBV5-1	NA	ASSLAATGVLETQY
TRBV5-1	few	ASSSGGVQGGEQY
TRBV7-2	NA	ASSLARDVPQH
TRBV11-3	NA	ASSFPGQNTGELF
TRBV20-1	NA	SGSDSLAKNIQY
TRBV13	many	ASSSTGSTGELF
TRBV20-1	once	SAPIPTGLYGYT
TRBV10-3	few	AITDPGLAGGITYEQY
TRBV4-1	NA	ASSQGAARLNTEAF
TRBV20-1	few	SARVGLARNTQY
TRBV18	NA	ASSEGTAVINEQF
TRBV12-3/TRBV12-4	NA	ASSPTGLGDTDTQY
TRBV12-3/TRBV12-4	NA	ASSRRGAHTGDTQY
TRBV5-1	NA	ASSLAGKGAINTEAF
TRBV5-4	few	ASSTDLQESEQY
TRBV18	NA	ASSVSGGINEQF
TRBV29-1	once	SVARDTEAF
TRBV6-2/TRBV6-3	NA	ASVGNGDTEAF
TRBV7-3	few	ASSPRWGGPTDTQY
TRBV5-1	NA	ASRGLPEQATQY
TRBV11-2	few	ASSLGGLAGGPSYEQY
TRBV6-1	NA	ASSDGPGQKYQETQY
TRBV30	few	AWTRLAPTSTGELF
TRBV6-2/TRBV6-3	NA	ASSYSEDVEAF
TRBV7-9	few	ASSFGQQNEKLF
TRBV11-3	NA	ASSRAGPLDTQY
TRBV5-1	NA	ASSFQGQETQY
TRBV20-1	few	SLSREVFGTEAF
TRBV12-3/TRBV12-4	NA	ASSFTGTAKRGYT
TRBV7-9	NA	ASNKGGDTEAF
TRBV7-3	once	ASSLTGDSEQY
TRBV7-9	few	ASIGENTEAF
TRBV2	few	ASKLSPHTGELF